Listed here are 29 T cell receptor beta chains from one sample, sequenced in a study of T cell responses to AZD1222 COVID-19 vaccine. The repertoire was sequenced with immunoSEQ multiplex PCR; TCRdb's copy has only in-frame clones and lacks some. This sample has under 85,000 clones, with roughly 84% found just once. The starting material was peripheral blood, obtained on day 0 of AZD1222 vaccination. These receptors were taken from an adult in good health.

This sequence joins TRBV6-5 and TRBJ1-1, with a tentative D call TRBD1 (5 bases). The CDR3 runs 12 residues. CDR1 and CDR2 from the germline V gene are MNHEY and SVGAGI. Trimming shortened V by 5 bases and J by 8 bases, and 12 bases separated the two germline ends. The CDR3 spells CASSRNRIEAFF. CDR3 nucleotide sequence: TGTGCCAGCAGTAGAAACAGGATAGAAGCTTTCTTT.

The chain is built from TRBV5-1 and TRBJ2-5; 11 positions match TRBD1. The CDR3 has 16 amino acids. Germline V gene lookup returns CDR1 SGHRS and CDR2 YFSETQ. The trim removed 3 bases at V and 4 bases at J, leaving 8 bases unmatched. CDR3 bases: TGCGCCAGCAGCTCCGGGACAGGGGGTAAAGGAGAGACCCAGTACTTC. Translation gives CASSSGTGGKGETQYF. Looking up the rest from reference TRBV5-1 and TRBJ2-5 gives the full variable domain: KAGVTQTPRYLIKTRGQQVTLSCSPISGHRSVSWYQQTPGQGLQFLFEYFSETQRNKGNFPGRFSGRQFSNSRSEMNVSTLELGDSALYLCASSSGTGGKGETQYFGPGTRLLVL.

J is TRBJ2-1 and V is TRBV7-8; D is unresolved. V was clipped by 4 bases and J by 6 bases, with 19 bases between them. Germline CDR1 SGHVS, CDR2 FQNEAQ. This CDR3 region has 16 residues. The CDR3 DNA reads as TGTGCCAGCAGCTCCCCCCGGGTCAGCGCCCCCAATGAGCAGTTCTTC. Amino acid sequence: CASSSPRVSAPNEQFF.

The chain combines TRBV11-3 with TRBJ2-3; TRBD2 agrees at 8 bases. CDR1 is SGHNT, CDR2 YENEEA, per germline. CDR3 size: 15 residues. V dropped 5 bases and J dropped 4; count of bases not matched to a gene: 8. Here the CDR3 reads CASSPGLEVADTQYF. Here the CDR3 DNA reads TGTGCCAGCAGCCCGGGACTAGAGGTTGCAGATACGCAGTATTTT.

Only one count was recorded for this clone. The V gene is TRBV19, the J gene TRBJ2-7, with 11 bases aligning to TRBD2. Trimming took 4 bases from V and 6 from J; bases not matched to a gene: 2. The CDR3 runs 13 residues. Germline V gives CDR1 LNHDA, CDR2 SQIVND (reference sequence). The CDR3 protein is CASSTLAGGEQYF. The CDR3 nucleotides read TGTGCCAGTAGTACTCTAGCGGGAGGCGAGCAGTACTTC.

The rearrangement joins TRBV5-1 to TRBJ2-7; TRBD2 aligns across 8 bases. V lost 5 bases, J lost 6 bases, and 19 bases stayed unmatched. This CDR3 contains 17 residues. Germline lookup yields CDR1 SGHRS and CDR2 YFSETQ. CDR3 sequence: CASSRSRGSGTLLEQYF. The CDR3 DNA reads TGCGCCAGCAGTCGTTCGCGGGGTAGCGGGACTCTTCTCGAGCAGTACTTC.

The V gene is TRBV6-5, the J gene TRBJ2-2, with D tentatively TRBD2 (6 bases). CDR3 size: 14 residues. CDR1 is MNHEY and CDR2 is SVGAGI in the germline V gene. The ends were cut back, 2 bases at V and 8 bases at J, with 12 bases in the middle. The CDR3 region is CASSYPGGGGELFF. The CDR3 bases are TGTGCCAGCAGTTACCCCGGGGGAGGTGGGGAGCTGTTTTTT.

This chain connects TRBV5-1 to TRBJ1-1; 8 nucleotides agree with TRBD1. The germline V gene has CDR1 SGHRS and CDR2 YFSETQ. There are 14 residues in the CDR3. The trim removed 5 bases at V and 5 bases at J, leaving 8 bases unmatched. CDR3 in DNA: TGCGCCAGCAGAGGCAGGGGGCCTAGGACTGAAGCTTTCTTT. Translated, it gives CASRGRGPRTEAFF.

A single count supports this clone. The CDR3 nucleotides are TGTGCCAGCAGTGAGGCACAGGGAAACACCATATATTTT. Its translation is CASSEAQGNTIYF. The chain couples TRBV2 to TRBJ1-3, with D uncertain. Trimming removed 3 bases from V and 4 bases from J, with 7 bases in between. Germline CDR1 is SNHLY and CDR2 is FYNNEI. CDR3 length: 13 residues.

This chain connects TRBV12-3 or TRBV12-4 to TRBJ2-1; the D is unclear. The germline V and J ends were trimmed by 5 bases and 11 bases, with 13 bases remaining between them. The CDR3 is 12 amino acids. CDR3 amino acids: CASSPDRMKQFF. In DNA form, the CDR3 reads TGTGCCAGCAGTCCGGACCGAATGAAGCAGTTCTTC.

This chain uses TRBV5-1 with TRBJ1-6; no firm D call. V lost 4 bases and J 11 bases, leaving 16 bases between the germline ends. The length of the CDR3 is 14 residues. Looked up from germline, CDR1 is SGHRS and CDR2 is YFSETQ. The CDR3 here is CASSHPEPWAPLHF. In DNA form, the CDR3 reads TGCGCCAGCAGCCATCCAGAGCCTTGGGCACCCCTCCACTTT. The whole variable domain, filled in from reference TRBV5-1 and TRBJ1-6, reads KAGVTQTPRYLIKTRGQQVTLSCSPISGHRSVSWYQQTPGQGLQFLFEYFSETQRNKGNFPGRFSGRQFSNSRSEMNVSTLELGDSALYLCASSHPEPWAPLHFGNGTRLTVT.

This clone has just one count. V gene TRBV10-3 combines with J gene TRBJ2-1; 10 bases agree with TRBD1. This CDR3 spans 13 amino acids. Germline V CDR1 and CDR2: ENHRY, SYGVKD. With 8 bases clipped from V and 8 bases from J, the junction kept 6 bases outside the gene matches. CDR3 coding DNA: TGTGCCATCGAACGACAGGGGGCCTATGAGCAGTTCTTC. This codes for CAIERQGAYEQFF.

CDR3 DNA sequence: TGCGCCAGCAGCCAAGTAATCTACGAGCAGTACGTC. Protein: CASSQVIYEQYV. The chain has TRBV4-1 and TRBJ2-7; D remains unclear. The V end lost 1 base, the J end lost 3 bases, and 4 bases lay between the germline ends. Germline V gene data show CDR1 as MGHRA and CDR2 as YSYEKL. The CDR3 has 12 residues.

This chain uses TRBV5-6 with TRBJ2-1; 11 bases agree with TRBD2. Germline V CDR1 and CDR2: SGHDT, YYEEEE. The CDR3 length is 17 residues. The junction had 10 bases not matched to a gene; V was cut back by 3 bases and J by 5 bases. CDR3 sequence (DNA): TGTGCCAGCAGCTCTAGGCTTACTAGCGGGGGAGACAATGAGCAGTTCTTC. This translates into CASSSRLTSGGDNEQFF.

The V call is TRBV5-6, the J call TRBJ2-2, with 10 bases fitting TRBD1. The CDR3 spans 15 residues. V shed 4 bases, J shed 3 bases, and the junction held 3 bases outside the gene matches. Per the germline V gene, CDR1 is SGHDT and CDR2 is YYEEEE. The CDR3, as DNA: TGTGCCAGCAGCCCGGACAGGGGGTACACCGGGGAGCTGTTTTTT. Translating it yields CASSPDRGYTGELFF.

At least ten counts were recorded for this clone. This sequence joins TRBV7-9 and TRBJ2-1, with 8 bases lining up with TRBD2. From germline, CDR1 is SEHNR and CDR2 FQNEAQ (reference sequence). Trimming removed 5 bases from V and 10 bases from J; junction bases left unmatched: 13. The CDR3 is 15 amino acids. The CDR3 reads CASSPRGTGGREQFF. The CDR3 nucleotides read TGTGCCAGCAGCCCCCGGGGAACGGGGGGGCGGGAGCAGTTCTTC. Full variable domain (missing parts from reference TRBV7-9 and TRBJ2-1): DTGVSQNPRHKITKRGQNVTFRCDPISEHNRLYWYRQTLGQGPEFLTYFQNEAQLEKSRLLSDRFSAERPKGSFSTLEIQRTEQGDSAMYLCASSPRGTGGREQFFGPGTRLTVL.

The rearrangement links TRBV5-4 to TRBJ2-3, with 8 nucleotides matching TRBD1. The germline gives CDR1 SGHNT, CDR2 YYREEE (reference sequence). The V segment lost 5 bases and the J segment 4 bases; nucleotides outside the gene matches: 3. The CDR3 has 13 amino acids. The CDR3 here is CASRPGGADTQYF. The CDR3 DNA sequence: TGTGCCAGCAGACCAGGGGGCGCAGATACGCAGTATTTT.

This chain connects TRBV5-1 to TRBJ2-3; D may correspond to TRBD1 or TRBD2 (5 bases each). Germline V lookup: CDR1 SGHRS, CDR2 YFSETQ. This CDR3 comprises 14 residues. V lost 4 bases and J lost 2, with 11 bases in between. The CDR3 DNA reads TGCGCCAGCAGCCGAACGGGGCTCACAGATACGCAGTATTTT. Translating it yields CASSRTGLTDTQYF.

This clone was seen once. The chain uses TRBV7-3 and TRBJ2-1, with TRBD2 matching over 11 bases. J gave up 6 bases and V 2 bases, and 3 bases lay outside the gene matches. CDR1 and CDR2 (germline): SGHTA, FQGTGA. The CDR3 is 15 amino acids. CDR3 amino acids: CASSLLAGGLNEQFF. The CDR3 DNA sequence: TGTGCCAGCAGCTTACTAGCGGGAGGCCTCAATGAGCAGTTCTTC.

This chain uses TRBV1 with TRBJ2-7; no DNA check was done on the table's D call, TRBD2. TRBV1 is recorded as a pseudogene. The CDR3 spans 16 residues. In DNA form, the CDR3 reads TGCACCAGCAGCCACGCCGGAGCGAGTGCCCCCTACGAGCAGTACGTC. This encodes CTSSHAGASAPYEQYV.

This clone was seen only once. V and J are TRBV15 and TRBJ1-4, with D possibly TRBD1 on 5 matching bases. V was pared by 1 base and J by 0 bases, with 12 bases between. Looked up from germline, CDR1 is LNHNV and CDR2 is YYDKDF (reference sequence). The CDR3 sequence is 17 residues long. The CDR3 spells CATSRGLDSTTNEKLFF. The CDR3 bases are TGTGCCACCAGCAGAGGCCTCGACAGCACAACTAATGAAAAACTGTTTTTT.

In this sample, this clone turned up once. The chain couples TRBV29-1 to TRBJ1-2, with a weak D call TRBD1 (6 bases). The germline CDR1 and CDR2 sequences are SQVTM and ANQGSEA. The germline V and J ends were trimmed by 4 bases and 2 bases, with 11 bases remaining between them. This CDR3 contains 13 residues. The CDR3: CSVVGGANYGYTF. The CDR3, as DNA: TGCAGCGTTGTGGGGGGGGCAAACTATGGCTACACCTTC.

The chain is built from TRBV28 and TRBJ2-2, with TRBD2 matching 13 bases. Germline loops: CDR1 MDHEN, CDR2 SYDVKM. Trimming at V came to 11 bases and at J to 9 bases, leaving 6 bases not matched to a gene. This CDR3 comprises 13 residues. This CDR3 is CAAGTSGIRELFF. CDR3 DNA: TGTGCCGCCGGGACTAGCGGGATCCGGGAGCTGTTTTTT.

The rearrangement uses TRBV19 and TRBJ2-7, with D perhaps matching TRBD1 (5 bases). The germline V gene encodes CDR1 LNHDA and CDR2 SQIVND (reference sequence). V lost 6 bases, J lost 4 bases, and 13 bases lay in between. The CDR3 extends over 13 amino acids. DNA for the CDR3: TGTGCCAGTAGCCATAAAACAGGTTACGAGCAGTACTTC. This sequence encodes CASSHKTGYEQYF.

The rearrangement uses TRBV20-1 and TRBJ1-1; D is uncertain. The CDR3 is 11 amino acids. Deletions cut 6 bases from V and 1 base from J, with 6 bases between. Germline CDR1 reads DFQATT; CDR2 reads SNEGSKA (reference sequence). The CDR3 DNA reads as TGCAGTGCCACAGCGAACACTGAAGCTTTCTTT. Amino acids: CSATANTEAFF.

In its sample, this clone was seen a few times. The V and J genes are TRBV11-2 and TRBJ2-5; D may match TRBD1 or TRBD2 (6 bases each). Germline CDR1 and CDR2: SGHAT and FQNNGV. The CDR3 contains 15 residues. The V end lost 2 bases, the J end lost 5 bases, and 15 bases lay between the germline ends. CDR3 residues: CASSLWSGAGETQYF. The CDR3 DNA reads TGTGCCAGCAGCTTATGGTCGGGGGCGGGGGAGACCCAGTACTTC.

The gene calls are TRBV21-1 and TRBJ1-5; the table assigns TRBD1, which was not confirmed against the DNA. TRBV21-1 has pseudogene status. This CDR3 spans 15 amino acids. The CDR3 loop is CASSKWDSVNQPQHF. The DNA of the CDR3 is TGTGCCAGCAGCAAATGGGACAGTGTCAATCAGCCCCAGCATTTT.

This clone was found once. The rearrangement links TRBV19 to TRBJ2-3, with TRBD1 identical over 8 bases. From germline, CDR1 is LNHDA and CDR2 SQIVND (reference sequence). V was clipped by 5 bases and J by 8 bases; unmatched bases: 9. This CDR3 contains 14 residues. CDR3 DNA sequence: TGTGCCAGTAGTCGCCAGGGGGCTACGGGTACGCAGTATTTT. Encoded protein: CASSRQGATGTQYF. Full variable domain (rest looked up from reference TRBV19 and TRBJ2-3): DGGITQSPKYLFRKEGQNVTLSCEQNLNHDAMYWYRQDPGQGLRLIYYSQIVNDFQKGDIAEGYSVSREKKESFPLTVTSAQKNPTAFYLCASSRQGATGTQYFGPGTRLTVL.

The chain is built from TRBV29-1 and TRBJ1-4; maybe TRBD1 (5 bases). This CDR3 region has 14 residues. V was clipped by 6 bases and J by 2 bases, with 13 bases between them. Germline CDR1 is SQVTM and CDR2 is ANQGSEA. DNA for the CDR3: TGCAGCGTGACATATGGGGGTACTAATGAAAAACTGTTTTTT. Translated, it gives CSVTYGGTNEKLFF.